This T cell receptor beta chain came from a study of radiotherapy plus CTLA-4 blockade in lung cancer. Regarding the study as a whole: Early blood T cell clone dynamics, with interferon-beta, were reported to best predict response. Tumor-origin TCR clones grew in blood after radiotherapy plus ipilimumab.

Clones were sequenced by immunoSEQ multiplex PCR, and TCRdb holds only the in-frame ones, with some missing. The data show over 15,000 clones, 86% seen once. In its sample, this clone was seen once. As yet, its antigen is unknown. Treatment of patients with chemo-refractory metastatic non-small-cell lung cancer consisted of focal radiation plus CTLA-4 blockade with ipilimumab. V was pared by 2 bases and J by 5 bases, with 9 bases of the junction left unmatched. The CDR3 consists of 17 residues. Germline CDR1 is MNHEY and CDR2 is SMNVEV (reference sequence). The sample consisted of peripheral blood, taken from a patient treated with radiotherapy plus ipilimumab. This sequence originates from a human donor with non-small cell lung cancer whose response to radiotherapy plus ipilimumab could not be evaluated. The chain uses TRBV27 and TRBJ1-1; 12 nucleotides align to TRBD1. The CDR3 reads CASSLMGQGARGTEAFF. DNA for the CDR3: TGTGCCAGCAGTTTAATGGGACAGGGGGCGCGGGGGACTGAAGCTTTCTTT.